The rows below give T cell receptor beta chains drawn from one sample of a study of T cells expressing NK-cell markers. For each CDR3 protein, TCRdb gives one entry from its re-call of the 5' RACE reads, without DNA. The sample spans around 470,000 distinct CDR3 sequences; the ten largest clones claim over 1.3%. Sequencing used blood T cells: a sorted CD56 or NKG2C T cell subset, CD4+ or CD8+ T cells, or bulk PBMC T cells (not recorded which). Receptor source: a woman aged 45-60 years in good health. The CDR3 runs from the conserved cysteine through the conserved F or W. The order of the fields is V gene, J gene, CDR3 protein.

TRBV4-1,TRBJ2-1,CASSYDRGPVMQFF
TRBV5-8,TRBJ2-1,CASTRLAGVPTSYNEQFF
TRBV19,TRBJ1-1,CASSTLQGVSEAFF
TRBV24-1,TRBJ2-3,CATSDFGGENTDTQYF
TRBV7-8,TRBJ1-4,CASSRPLQGRGKLFF
TRBV15,TRBJ2-1,CATSRPGTSDYNEQFF
TRBV11-2,TRBJ2-4,CASSPLRLAGLAKNIQYF
TRBV7-2,TRBJ2-3,CASSPGQGPDTQYF
TRBV20-1,TRBJ1-2,CSASTGGAYGYTF
TRBV12-3/TRBV12-4,TRBJ1-4,CASSPTGTGAKKLFF
TRBV5-1,TRBJ2-1,CASSEVGASSNEQFF
TRBV12-3/TRBV12-4,TRBJ2-1,CASNFPKRDEQFF
TRBV5-8,TRBJ2-3,CASSFASFSLTDTQYF
TRBV2,TRBJ1-4,CARGDPSREKLFF
TRBV9,TRBJ2-3,CASSPGSLRDTQYF
TRBV25-1,TRBJ1-2,CASSEPGQRAGGYTF
TRBV5-1,TRBJ2-1,CASSTGQTRLEGLFF
TRBV14,TRBJ1-5,CASSQDGFNQPQHF
TRBV29-1,TRBJ2-7,CSVTPLGYSSYEQYF
TRBV29-1,TRBJ1-2,CSGQGGGNYGYTF
TRBV12-3/TRBV12-4,TRBJ2-7,CASSLGRNYEQYF
TRBV19,TRBJ2-1,CASSISPGFYNEQFF
TRBV29-1,TRBJ2-7,CSVELSSGTYEQYF
TRBV10-3,TRBJ1-6,CAISDMSSYNSPLHF